The 17 T cell receptor beta chains given below trace back to one sample, sequenced in a study of blood T cells in healthy people across ages. Next came a second PCR, run for 7 to 11 cycles, which used a sample-barcoded 5' primer along with a J-beta primer mix. Each CDR3 protein gets one entry after TCRdb re-called the 5' RACE reads with MiXCR. The sample records approximately 850,000 distinct CDR3 sequences, 55% to 75% being singletons. Sequencing was carried out using blood. These receptors were collected from a man aged 25 to 45 in good health.

J is TRBJ2-1 and V is TRBV6-2 or TRBV6-3, with TRBD2 as a possible D gene (5 bases). The CDR3 length is 12 residues. The germline V and J ends were trimmed by 7 bases and 8 bases, with 12 bases remaining between them. Germline CDR1 MNHEY, CDR2 SVGEGT. CDR3 sequence: CASTLRGDEQFF. CDR3 in DNA: TGTGCCAGCACCCTCCGGGGTGATGAGCAGTTCTTC.

To note about this clonotype: An end of the junction differs from the germline gene, which may be a read error. This chain joins TRBV7-9 and TRBJ2-7; D ambiguous. Germline CDR1 SEHNR, CDR2 FQNEAQ (reference sequence). This CDR3 region has 11 residues. CDR3 in DNA: TGTGCCAGCAGCTTAGATTACGGGCAGTACTTC. Residues: CASSLDYGQYF.

The sample holds a few counts of this clonotype. The rearrangement uses TRBV7-2 and TRBJ2-1; D unresolved. Trimming shortened V by 2 bases and J by 5 bases, and 7 bases separated the two germline ends. The germline V gene has CDR1 SGHTA and CDR2 FQGNSA. The length of the CDR3 is 13 residues. In nucleotides, the CDR3 is TGTGCCAGCAGCTTATCTAATGACAATGAGCAGTTCTTC. This sequence encodes CASSLSNDNEQFF.

This clonotype was detected many times. This chain links TRBV6-2 or TRBV6-3 with TRBJ2-5; TRBD2 matches at 7 bases. J was trimmed by 3 bases and V by 6 bases; bases with no gene match: 7. Germline V CDR1 and CDR2: MNHEY, SVGEGT. The CDR3 has 14 amino acids. The CDR3 loop is CASRHPREEETQYF. In DNA form, the CDR3 reads TGTGCCAGCAGACATCCCCGGGAGGAAGAGACCCAGTACTTC.

This chain connects TRBV20-1 to TRBJ2-1; possibly TRBD2 for D (5 bases). From germline, CDR1 is DFQATT and CDR2 SNEGSKA (reference sequence). V was trimmed by 3 bases and J by 12 bases, leaving 15 bases between them. This CDR3 contains 12 residues. CDR3 nucleotide sequence: TGCAGTGCTAGTCTTGGGAGTAGTGGGCAGTTCTTC. The encoded protein is CSASLGSSGQFF.

The V call is TRBV7-2, the J call TRBJ2-7; D remains ambiguous. The J call may be wrong; the DNA end is better matched by TRBJ2-5. Germline assignment: CDR1 SGHTA and CDR2 FQGNSA. This CDR3 spans 11 amino acids. DNA of the CDR3: TGTGCCAGCAGCATCCACGAGACCCAGTACTTC. This sequence encodes CASSIHETQYF.

V usage is TRBV30 and J usage is TRBJ2-4; a weak D match, TRBD2 (5 bases). The DNA end favors TRBJ2-7, so the J call may be wrong. The CDR3 spans 13 residues. Germline V lookup: CDR1 GTSNPN, CDR2 SVGIG (reference sequence). In nucleotides, the CDR3 is TGTGCCTGGAGTGAGGGAGACGGCTACGAGCAGTACTTC. This codes for CAWSEGDGYEQYF.

The chain carries TRBV12-3 or TRBV12-4 and TRBJ1-2; no clear D gene. Trimming stripped 2 bases from V and 6 bases from J, with 10 bases between. The CDR3 has 13 residues. CDR3 sequence reads: CASSLFGFDGYTF. The CDR3 nucleotides are TGTGCCAGCAGTTTATTCGGTTTCGATGGCTACACCTTC.

This rearrangement joins TRBV29-1 to TRBJ2-3; no clear D. V was clipped by 5 bases and J by 1 base, with 7 bases between them. From germline, CDR1 is SQVTM and CDR2 ANQGSEA. The CDR3 sequence is 12 residues long. The CDR3 DNA is TGCAGCGTTATCCCCCGCACAGATACGCAGTATTTT. This sequence encodes CSVIPRTDTQYF.

V and J are TRBV28 and TRBJ1-2; D perhaps matches TRBD1 (5 bases). Trimming took off 6 bases at V and 4 bases at J, with 15 bases between the two ends. The CDR3 has 14 residues. CDR1 is MDHEN, CDR2 SYDVKM, per germline. The CDR3 nucleotides read TGTGCCAGCAGCCGTAGGGGAAATCTCTATGGCTACACCTTC. Residues: CASSRRGNLYGYTF.

This clonotype turned up a few times. The genes are TRBV12-3 or TRBV12-4 and TRBJ1-2, with D unclear. Trimming pared 1 base from V and 2 bases from J, leaving 11 bases between. This CDR3 is built from 15 residues. The CDR3 nucleotides are TGTGCCAGCAGTTTAGTTTTCCGGACGAACTATGGCTACACCTTC. This gives the protein CASSLVFRTNYGYTF.

This clonotype was seen at least ten times. The J gene is TRBJ1-1, the V gene TRBV20-1; TRBD1 agrees at 8 bases. Germline V gene data show CDR1 as DFQATT and CDR2 as SNEGSKA (reference sequence). Trimming at V came to 5 bases and at J to 3 bases, leaving 5 bases not matched to a gene. There are 13 residues in the CDR3. The DNA of the CDR3 is TGCAGTGCTGTAACACAGGGGGACACTGAAGCTTTCTTT. Protein sequence: CSAVTQGDTEAFF.

The chain carries TRBV10-1 and TRBJ2-5; TRBD1 matches 7 bases. Germline CDR1 reads WNHNN; CDR2 reads SYGVQD (reference sequence). The CDR3 totals 14 residues. Unmatched junction bases numbered 2, after V lost 3 bases and J lost 1 base. Here the CDR3 reads CASSDRGLQETQYF. CDR3 in DNA: TGCGCCAGCAGTGATAGGGGGCTCCAAGAGACCCAGTACTTC.

This clonotype has a handful of counts. The rearrangement links TRBV28 to TRBJ2-5; tentatively, D is TRBD2 (5 bases). From germline, CDR1 is MDHEN and CDR2 SYDVKM. This CDR3 is 15 amino acids long. Trimming cost V 8 bases and J 3 bases, with 19 bases left between them. The CDR3, as DNA: TGTGCCAGCGGGATTCGGGGTAGGGAAGAAGAGACCCAGTACTTC. This translates into CASGIRGREEETQYF.

This chain links TRBV27 with TRBJ1-6; perhaps TRBD1 as D (5 bases). The germline V gene encodes CDR1 MNHEY and CDR2 SMNVEV (reference sequence). The V end was cut by 6 bases, the J end by 9 bases, with 15 bases between. The CDR3 totals 14 residues. CDR3 residues: CASSWGEKGSPLHF. In DNA form, the CDR3 reads TGTGCCAGCAGCTGGGGGGAAAAGGGTTCACCCCTCCACTTT.

This sequence joins TRBV2 and TRBJ2-3; D remains unclear. Looked up from germline, CDR1 is SNHLY and CDR2 is FYNNEI. The CDR3 is made up of 12 amino acids. Trimming stripped 10 bases from V and 3 bases from J, with 11 bases between. CDR3 sequence: CANSSKTDTQYF. Written as DNA, the CDR3 is TGTGCCAACAGCTCGAAAACAGATACGCAGTATTTT.

This clonotype was recorded once. The chain recombines TRBV4-3 with TRBJ2-7; TRBD2 might be the D (6 bases). Germline CDR1 reads LGHNA; CDR2 reads YSLEER. Trimming left V 4 bases short and J 5 bases short, with 15 bases between. CDR3 size: 14 residues. The CDR3 nucleotides read TGCGCCAGCAGCCGAGGGACTGGACATGACGAGCAGTACTTC. Protein: CASSRGTGHDEQYF.